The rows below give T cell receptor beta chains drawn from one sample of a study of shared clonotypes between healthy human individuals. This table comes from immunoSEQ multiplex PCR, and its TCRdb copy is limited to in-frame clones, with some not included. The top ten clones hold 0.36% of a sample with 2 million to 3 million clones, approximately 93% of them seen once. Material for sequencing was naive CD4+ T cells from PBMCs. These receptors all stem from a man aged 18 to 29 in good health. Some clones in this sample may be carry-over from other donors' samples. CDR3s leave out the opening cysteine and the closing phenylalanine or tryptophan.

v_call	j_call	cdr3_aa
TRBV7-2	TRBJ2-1	ASSKGQGAFNEQF
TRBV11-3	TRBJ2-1	ASSLLGTSNNEQF
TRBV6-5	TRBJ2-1	ASRSTYNEQF
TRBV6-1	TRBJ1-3	ASRTGAGNTIY
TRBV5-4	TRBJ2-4	ASSSTSAKNIQY
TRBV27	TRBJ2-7	ASGRGVGSSYEQY
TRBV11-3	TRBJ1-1	ASSSLGGEAF
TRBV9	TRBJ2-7	ASSVSAGIYEQY
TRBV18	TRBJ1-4	ASSPSATNEKLF
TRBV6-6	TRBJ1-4	ATLDRANEKLF
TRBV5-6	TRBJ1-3	ASNLADRSLSGNTIY
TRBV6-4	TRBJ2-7	ASRRHRNYEQY
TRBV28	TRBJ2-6	ASSALSGANVLT
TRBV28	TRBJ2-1	ASSLRVEQF
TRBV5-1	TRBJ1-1	ASSYRPTGDHTEAF
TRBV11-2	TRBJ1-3	ASSSGTGLGNTIY
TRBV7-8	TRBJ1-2	ASSSGTALYGYT
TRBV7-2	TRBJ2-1	ASSSGTSGSYEQF
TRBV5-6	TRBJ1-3	ASSLGQPLSGNTIY
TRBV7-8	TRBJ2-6	ASSLAQSSGANVLT
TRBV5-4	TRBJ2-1	ASSLNPGVMDNEQF
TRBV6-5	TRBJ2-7	ASSLGTHYEQY
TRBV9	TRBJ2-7	ASSVSSGSSQNLYEQY
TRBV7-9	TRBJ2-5	ASSLGGSGGQETQY
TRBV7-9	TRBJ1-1	ASNDPFPDRGVVDTEAF
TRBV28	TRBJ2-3	AVLSGGSTTFTDTQY
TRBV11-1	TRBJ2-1	ASSLNPGLANNEQF
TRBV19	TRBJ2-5	ASSMGVAVQETQY
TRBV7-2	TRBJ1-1	ASSARAAQAF
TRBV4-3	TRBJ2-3	ASSQEWGSTDTQY
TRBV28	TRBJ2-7	ASGDRARRGQEAYEQY